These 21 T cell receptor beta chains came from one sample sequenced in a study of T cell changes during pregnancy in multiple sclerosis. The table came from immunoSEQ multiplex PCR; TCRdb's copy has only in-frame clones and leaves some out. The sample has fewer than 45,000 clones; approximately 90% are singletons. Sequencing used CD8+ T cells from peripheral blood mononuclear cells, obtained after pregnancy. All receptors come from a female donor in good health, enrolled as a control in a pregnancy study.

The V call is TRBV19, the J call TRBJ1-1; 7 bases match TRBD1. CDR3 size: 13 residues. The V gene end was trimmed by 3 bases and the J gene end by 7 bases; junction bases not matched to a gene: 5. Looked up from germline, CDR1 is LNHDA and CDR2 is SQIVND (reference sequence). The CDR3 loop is CASSIPGQNEAFF. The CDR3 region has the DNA TGTGCCAGTAGTATCCCGGGACAGAATGAAGCTTTCTTT.

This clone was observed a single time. The CDR3 DNA sequence: TGTGCCAGCAGCGTAGGAGGGTATAAGTTGAACACTGAAGCTTTCTTT. Its protein product is CASSVGGYKLNTEAFF. This chain joins TRBV9 and TRBJ1-1; D remains unclear. Per the germline V gene, CDR1 is SGDLS and CDR2 is YYNGEE. This CDR3 spans 16 amino acids. The V end lost 0 bases, the J end lost 0 bases, and 12 bases lay between the germline ends.

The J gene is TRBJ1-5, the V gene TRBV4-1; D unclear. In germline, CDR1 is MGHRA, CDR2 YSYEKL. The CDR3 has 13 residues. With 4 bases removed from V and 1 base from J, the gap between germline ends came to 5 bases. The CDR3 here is CASSRQSNQPQHF. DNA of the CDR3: TGCGCCAGCAGCCGGCAAAGCAATCAGCCCCAGCATTTT.

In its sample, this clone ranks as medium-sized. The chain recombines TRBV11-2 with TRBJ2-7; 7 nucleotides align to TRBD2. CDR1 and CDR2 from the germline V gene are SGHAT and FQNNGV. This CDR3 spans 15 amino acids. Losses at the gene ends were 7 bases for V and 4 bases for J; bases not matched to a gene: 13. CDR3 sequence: CASTETASGTYEQYF. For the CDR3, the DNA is TGTGCCAGCACCGAAACGGCTAGCGGAACTTACGAGCAGTACTTC.

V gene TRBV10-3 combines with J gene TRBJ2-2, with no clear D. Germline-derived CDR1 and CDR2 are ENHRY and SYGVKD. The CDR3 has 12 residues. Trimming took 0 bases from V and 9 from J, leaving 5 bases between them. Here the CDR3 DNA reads TGTGCCATCAGTGAGTCCTCTCGGGAGCTGTTTTTT. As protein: CAISESSRELFF.

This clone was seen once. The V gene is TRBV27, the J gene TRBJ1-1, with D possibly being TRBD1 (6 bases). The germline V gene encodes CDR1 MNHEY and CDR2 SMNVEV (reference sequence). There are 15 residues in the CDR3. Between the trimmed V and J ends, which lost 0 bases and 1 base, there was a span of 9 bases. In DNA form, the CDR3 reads TGTGCCAGCAGTTTATCGACAGGCACGAACACTGAAGCTTTCTTT. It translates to CASSLSTGTNTEAFF.

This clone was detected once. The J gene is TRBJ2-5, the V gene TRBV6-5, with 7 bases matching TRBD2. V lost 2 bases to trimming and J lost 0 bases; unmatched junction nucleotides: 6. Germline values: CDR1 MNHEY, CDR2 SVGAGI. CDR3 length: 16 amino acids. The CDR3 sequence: CASSYQLGGNQETQYF. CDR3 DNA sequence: TGTGCCAGCAGTTACCAGTTGGGGGGGAACCAAGAGACCCAGTACTTC.

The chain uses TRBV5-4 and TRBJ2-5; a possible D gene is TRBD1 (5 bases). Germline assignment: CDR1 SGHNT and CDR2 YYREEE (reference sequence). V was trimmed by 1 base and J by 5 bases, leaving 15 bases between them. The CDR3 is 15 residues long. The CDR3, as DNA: TGTGCCAGCAGCTTGAGTTCAGGGCTTGGTGAGACCCAGTACTTC. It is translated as CASSLSSGLGETQYF.

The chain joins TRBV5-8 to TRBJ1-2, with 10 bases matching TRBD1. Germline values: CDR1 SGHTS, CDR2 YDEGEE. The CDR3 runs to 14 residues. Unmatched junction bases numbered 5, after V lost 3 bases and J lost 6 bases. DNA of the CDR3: TGTGCCAGCAGCTACGGGACAGGGGACGATGGCTACACCTTC. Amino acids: CASSYGTGDDGYTF. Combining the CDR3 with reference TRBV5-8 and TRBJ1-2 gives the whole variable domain EAGVTQSPTHLIKTRGQQATLRCSPISGHTSVYWYQQALGLGLQFLLWYDEGEERNRGNFPPRFSGRQFPNYSSELNVNALELEDSALYLCASSYGTGDDGYTFGSGTRLTVV.

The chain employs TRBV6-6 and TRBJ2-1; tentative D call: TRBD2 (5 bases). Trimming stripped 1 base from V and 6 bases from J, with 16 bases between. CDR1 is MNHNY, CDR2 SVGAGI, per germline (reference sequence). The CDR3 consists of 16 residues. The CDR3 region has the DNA TGTGCCAGCAGTTACTTGACTCCCGGGGTCACCAATGAGCAGTTCTTC. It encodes CASSYLTPGVTNEQFF.

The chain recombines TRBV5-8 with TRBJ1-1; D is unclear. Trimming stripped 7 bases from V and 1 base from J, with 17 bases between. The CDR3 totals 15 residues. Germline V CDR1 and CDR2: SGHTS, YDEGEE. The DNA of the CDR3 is TGTGCCAGCCACCAACGGGAGGGAAGGAACACTGAAGCTTTCTTT. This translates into CASHQREGRNTEAFF.

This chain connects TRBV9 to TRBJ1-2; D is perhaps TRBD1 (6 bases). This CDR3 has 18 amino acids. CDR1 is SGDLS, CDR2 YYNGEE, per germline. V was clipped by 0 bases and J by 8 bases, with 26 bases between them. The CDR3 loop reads CASSVAEHLTGRFGGYTF. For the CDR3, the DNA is TGTGCCAGCAGCGTAGCTGAGCACCTGACAGGACGGTTCGGGGGCTACACCTTC.

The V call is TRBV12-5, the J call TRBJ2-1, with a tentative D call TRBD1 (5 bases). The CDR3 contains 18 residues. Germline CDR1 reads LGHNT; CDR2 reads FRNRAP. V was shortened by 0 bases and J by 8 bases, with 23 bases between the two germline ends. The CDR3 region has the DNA TGTGCTAGTGGTTTGGTGGTGGGTGGGGCCTCCACCGGCGATGAGCAGTTCTTC. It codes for CASGLVVGGASTGDEQFF.

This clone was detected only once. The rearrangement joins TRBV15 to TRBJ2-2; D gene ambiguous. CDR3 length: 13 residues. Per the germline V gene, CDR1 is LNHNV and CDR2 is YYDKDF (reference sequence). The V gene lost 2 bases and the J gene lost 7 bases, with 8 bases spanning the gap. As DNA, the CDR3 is TGTGCCACCAGCAGATTGGCAGACGGGGAGCTGTTTTTT. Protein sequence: CATSRLADGELFF. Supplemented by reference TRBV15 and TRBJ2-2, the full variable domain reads DAMVIQNPRYQVTQFGKPVTLSCSQTLNHNVMYWYQQKSSQAPKLLFHYYDKDFNNEADTPDNFQSRRPNTSFCFLDIRSPGLGDTAMYLCATSRLADGELFFGEGSRLTVL.

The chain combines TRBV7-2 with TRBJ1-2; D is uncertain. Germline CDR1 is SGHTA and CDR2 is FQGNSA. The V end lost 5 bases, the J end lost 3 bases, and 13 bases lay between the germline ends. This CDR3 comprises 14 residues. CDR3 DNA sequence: TGTGCCAGCAGCAATTACGAGACTTACTATGGCTACACCTTC. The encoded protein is CASSNYETYYGYTF.

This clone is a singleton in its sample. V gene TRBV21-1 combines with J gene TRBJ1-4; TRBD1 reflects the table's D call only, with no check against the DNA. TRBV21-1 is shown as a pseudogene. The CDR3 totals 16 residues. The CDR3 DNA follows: TGTGCCAGCAAACAGGGACCCAATACAACTAATGAAAAACTGTTTTTT. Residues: CASKQGPNTTNEKLFF.

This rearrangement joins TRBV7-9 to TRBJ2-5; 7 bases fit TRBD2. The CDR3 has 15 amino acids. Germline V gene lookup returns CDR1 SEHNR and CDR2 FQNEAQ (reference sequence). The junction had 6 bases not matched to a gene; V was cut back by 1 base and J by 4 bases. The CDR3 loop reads CASSLGPQRGETQYF. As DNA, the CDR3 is TGTGCCAGCAGCTTAGGCCCCCAGCGGGGAGAGACCCAGTACTTC. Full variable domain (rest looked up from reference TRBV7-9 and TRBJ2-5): DTGVSQNPRHKITKRGQNVTFRCDPISEHNRLYWYRQTLGQGPEFLTYFQNEAQLEKSRLLSDRFSAERPKGSFSTLEIQRTEQGDSAMYLCASSLGPQRGETQYFGPGTRLLVL.

The CDR3 loop reads CATSSPGLAVSHEQFF. The CDR3 DNA follows: TGTGCCACCAGCAGCCCGGGACTAGCGGTTTCCCATGAGCAGTTCTTC. The rearrangement uses TRBV15 and TRBJ2-1; 11 nucleotides agree with TRBD2. The CDR3 length is 16 residues. The trim removed 3 bases at V and 8 bases at J, leaving 9 bases unmatched. Germline CDR1 reads LNHNV; CDR2 reads YYDKDF (reference sequence). The full variable domain, with the rest looked up from reference TRBV15 and TRBJ2-1, is DAMVIQNPRYQVTQFGKPVTLSCSQTLNHNVMYWYQQKSSQAPKLLFHYYDKDFNNEADTPDNFQSRRPNTSFCFLDIRSPGLGDTAMYLCATSSPGLAVSHEQFFGPGTRLTVL.

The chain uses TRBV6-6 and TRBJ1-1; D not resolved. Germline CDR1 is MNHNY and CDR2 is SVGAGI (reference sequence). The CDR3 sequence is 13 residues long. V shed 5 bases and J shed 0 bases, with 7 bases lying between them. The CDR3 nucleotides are TGTGCCAGCAGTCTGAGGATGAACACTGAAGCTTTCTTT. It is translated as CASSLRMNTEAFF.

The CDR3: CAWSVSRRNTEAFF. The CDR3 nucleotides read TGTGCCTGGAGTGTGTCTCGGAGAAACACTGAAGCTTTCTTT. The chain carries TRBV30 and TRBJ1-1; no definite D call. Germline CDR1 is GTSNPN and CDR2 is SVGIG (reference sequence). V gave up 0 bases and J gave up 2 bases, with 10 bases separating them. The CDR3 loop spans 14 amino acids.

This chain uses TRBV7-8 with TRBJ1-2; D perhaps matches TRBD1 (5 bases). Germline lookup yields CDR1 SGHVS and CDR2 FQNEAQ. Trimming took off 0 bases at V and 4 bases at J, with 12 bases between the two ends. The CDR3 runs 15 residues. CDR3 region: CASSLAVTELYGYTF. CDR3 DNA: TGTGCCAGCAGCTTAGCCGTGACAGAGCTCTATGGCTACACCTTC.